This T cell receptor beta chain was identified in a study of T cell changes during pregnancy in multiple sclerosis. Some clones are missing from TCRdb's copy, which holds only in-frame ones; the method was immunoSEQ multiplex PCR. The sample records 56,000 or so clones, just over 90% being singletons. The CDR3 has 17 amino acids. Germline values: CDR1 SEHNR, CDR2 FQNEAQ (reference sequence). Trimming took off 2 bases at V and 5 bases at J, with 18 bases between the two ends. The sequence derives from a female donor in good health, enrolled as a control in a pregnancy study. V and J are TRBV7-9 and TRBJ2-2, with D maybe TRBD2 (5 bases). Material: peripheral blood, obtained in the first trimester of pregnancy. CDR3 DNA: TGTGCCAGCAGCTTAACCTATGGACGGACTGGGACCGGGGAGCTGTTTTTT. Amino acid sequence: CASSLTYGRTGTGELFF.